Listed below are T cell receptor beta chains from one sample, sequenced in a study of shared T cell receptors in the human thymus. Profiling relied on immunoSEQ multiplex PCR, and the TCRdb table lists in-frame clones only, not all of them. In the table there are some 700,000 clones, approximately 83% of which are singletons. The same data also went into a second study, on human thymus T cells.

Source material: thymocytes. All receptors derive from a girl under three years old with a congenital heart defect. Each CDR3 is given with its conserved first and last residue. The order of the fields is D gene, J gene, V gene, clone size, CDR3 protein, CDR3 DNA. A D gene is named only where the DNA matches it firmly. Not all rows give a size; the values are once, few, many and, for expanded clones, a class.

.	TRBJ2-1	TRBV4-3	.	CASSLQRVQGGRLRSYNEQFF	TGCGCCAGCAGCCTCCAACGTGTGCAGGGAGGCCGGTTGAGATCCTACAATGAGCAGTTCTTC
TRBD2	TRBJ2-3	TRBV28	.	CASSPTSGGNTDTQYF	TGTGCCAGCAGTCCGACTAGCGGGGGTAACACAGATACGCAGTATTTT
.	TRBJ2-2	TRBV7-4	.	CASSLRGRRGGELFF	TGTGCCAGCAGCTTAAGGGGGAGAAGGGGCGGGGAGCTGTTTTTT
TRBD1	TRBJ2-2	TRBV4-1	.	CASSQAGTGAGELFF	TGCGCCAGCAGCCAAGCCGGGACAGGGGCCGGGGAGCTGTTTTTT
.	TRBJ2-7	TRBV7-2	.	CASSFPSTSSHEQYF	TGTGCCAGCAGCTTCCCGTCGACTAGTTCACACGAGCAGTACTTC
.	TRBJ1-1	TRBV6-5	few	CASRIQGLTEAFF	TGTGCCAGCAGAATCCAGGGGTTGACTGAAGCTTTCTTT
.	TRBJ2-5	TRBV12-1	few	CASSFSRTSGGQETQYF	TGTGCCAGCAGCTTTTCTCGGACTAGCGGGGGTCAAGAGACCCAGTACTTC
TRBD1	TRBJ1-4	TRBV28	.	CASSLGTGNEKLFF	TGTGCCAGCAGCCTCGGGACAGGGAATGAAAAACTGTTTTTT
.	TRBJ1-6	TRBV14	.	CASSQDSRYSPLHF	TGTGCCAGCAGCCAAGATTCACGGTATTCACCCCTCCACTTT
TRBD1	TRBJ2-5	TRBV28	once	CATGTDQETQYF	TGTGCGACAGGGACAGACCAAGAGACCCAGTACTTC
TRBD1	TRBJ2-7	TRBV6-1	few	CASSELKDRSYEQYF	TGTGCCAGCAGTGAACTAAAGGACAGGAGCTACGAGCAGTACTTC
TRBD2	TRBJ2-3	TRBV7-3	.	CASSLTGLGRTDTQYF	TGTGCCAGCAGCTTAACCGGACTAGGGCGCACAGATACGCAGTATTTT
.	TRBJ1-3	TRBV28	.	CASSSPEVMRGNTIYF	TGTGCCAGCAGTTCGCCCGAAGTTATGCGGGGAAACACCATATATTTT
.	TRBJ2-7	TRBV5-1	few	CASSSTGRWDYEQYF	TGCGCCAGCAGTTCGACAGGACGGTGGGACTACGAGCAGTACTTC
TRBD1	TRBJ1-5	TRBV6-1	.	CASSDPARDRANQPQHF	TGTGCCAGCAGTGATCCGGCCCGGGACAGGGCTAATCAGCCCCAGCATTTT
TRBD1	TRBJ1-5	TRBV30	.	CAWSGGQGNQPQHF	TGTGCCTGGAGTGGCGGACAGGGGAACCAGCCCCAGCATTTT
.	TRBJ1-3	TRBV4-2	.	CASSQESGNTIYF	TGTGCCAGCAGCCAAGAAAGCGGAAACACCATATATTTT
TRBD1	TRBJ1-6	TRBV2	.	CASSARDRRLDSPLHF	TGTGCCAGCAGTGCCCGGGACAGACGCCTAGATTCACCCCTCCACTTT
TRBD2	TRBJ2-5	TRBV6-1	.	CASIVAGIQETQYF	TGTGCCAGCATCGTAGCGGGGATCCAAGAGACCCAGTACTTC
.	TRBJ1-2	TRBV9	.	CASSVRPSGTYGYTF	TGTGCCAGCAGCGTTCGCCCCTCGGGAACCTATGGCTACACCTTC
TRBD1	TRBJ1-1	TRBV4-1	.	CASSQSTLQGAEAFF	TGCGCCAGCAGCCAATCGACCCTACAGGGGGCTGAAGCTTTCTTT
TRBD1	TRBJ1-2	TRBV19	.	CASSGTGGCGYTF	TGTGCCAGTAGCGGGACAGGGGGTTGTGGCTACACCTTC
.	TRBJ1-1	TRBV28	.	CASRQGDTEAFF	TGTGCCAGCAGACAGGGTGACACTGAAGCTTTCTTT
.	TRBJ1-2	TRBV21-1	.	CASSGGGKRTF	TGTGCCAGCAGCGGGGGGGGAAAGAGAACCTTC
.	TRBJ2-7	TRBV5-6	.	CASSFKQVICEQYF	TGTGCCAGCAGCTTTAAGCAGGTTATCTGCGAGCAGTACTTC
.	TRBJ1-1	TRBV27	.	CASSQGGRGNTEAFF	TGTGCCAGCAGTCAGGGAGGGAGAGGGAACACTGAAGCTTTCTTT
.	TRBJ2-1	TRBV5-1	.	CASSLWCVPASKGRYNEQFF	TGCGCCAGCAGCTTGTGGTGTGTTCCAGCTAGCAAAGGACGCTACAATGAGCAGTTCTTC
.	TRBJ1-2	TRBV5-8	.	CASGATFYGYTF	TGTGCCAGCGGGGCAACTTTCTATGGCTACACCTTC
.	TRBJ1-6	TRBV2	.	CASRTTCRRGNSPLHF	TGTGCCAGCAGGACAACTTGTCGGCGAGGGAACTCCCCCCTCCACTTT
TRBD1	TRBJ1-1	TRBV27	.	CASRRRTGATMNTEAFF	TGTGCCAGCAGACGGAGGACAGGGGCTACTATGAACACTGAAGCTTTCTTT
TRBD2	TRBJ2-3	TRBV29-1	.	CSVERRLAGGPWYGTDTQYF	TGCAGCGTTGAGAGAAGACTAGCGGGGGGGCCTTGGTACGGCACAGATACGCAGTATTTT
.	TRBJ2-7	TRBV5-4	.	CASSPWGLAEEQYF	TGTGCCAGCAGCCCCTGGGGGCTAGCGGAGGAGCAGTACTTC
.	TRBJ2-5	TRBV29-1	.	CSVTGPEETQYF	TGCAGCGTCACAGGGCCCGAAGAGACCCAGTACTTC
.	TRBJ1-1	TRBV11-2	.	CASSLQASTEAFF	TGTGCCAGCAGCTTGCAGGCCTCCACTGAAGCTTTCTTT
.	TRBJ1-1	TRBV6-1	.	CASSDRQAEAFF	TGTGCCAGCAGTGATAGGCAGGCGGAAGCTTTCTTT
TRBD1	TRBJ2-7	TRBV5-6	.	CASSPGTGVSVPRQYF	TGTGCCAGCAGCCCCGGGACAGGAGTAAGCGTACCGCGGCAGTACTTC
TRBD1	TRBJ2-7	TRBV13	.	CASSQATGGYEQYF	TGTGCCAGCAGCCAGGCGACAGGGGGCTACGAGCAGTACTTC
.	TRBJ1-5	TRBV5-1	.	CASSPTGVLGQPQHF	TGCGCCAGCAGCCCCACCGGGGTTTTGGGCCAGCCCCAGCATTTT
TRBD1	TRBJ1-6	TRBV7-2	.	CASSPWTGNSPLHF	TGTGCCAGCAGCCCCTGGACAGGGAATTCACCCCTCCACTTT
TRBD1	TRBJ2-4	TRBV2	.	CASSHGYGTGSIAKNIQYF	TGTGCCAGCAGTCACGGTTATGGGACAGGGTCTATAGCCAAAAACATTCAGTACTTC
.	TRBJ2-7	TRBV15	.	CATSRGGRGRDEQYF	TGTGCCACCAGCAGAGGGGGCAGGGGAAGGGACGAGCAGTACTTC
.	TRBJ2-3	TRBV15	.	CATTETGRQARADTQYF	TGTGCCACCACGGAGACCGGGCGACAGGCTCGGGCAGATACGCAGTATTTT
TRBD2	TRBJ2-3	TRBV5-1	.	CASSLATSGGITDTQYF	TGCGCCAGCAGCTTGGCCACTAGCGGGGGGATCACAGATACGCAGTATTTT
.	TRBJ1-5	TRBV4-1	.	CASSQGTATNQPQHF	TGCGCCAGCAGCCAAGGGACAGCCACTAATCAGCCCCAGCATTTT
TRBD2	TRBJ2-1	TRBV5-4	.	CANSLDSGGRKGANEQFF	TGTGCCAACAGCTTGGATAGCGGGGGGAGGAAGGGCGCCAATGAGCAGTTCTTC
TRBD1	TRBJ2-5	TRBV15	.	CAIQGVEETQYF	TGTGCCATCCAGGGGGTCGAAGAGACCCAGTACTTC
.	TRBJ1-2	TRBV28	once	CASWGRRGYTF	TGTGCCAGCTGGGGCAGGCGTGGCTACACCTTC
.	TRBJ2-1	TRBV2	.	CASILQSAGYNEQFF	TGTGCCAGCATCCTTCAGTCCGCAGGATACAATGAGCAGTTCTTC